Below are 29 T cell receptor beta chains sequenced from a single sample in a study of cytomegalovirus exposure and HLA in healthy donors. Researchers ran the PCR with 60 Vbeta and 13 Jbeta primers. TCRdb's table, derived via immunoSEQ multiplex PCR, lists solely in-frame clones and lacks some. The sample comprises some 150,000 clones, about 80% of which are singletons, and around 3.6% rests with the top ten. The source material was PBMCs. These receptors all come from a man aged 18 to 29 in good health and CMV-seronegative.

The chain combines TRBV7-9 with TRBJ1-5; D may be TRBD1 (6 bases). Germline CDR1 is SEHNR and CDR2 is FQNEAQ (reference sequence). The CDR3 has 14 residues. The ends were cut back, 5 bases at V and 9 bases at J, with 17 bases in the middle. The CDR3 coding sequence is TGTGCCAGCAGCCCTCAAGGGGGGGGAAGGCCCCAGCATTTT. This sequence encodes CASSPQGGGRPQHF.

V and J are TRBV23-1 and TRBJ2-5; 8 bases are shared with TRBD1. TRBV23-1 is identified as an open reading frame with a role that is uncertain. The V gene end was trimmed by 8 bases and the J gene end by 5 bases; junction bases not matched to a gene: 13. The CDR3 is made up of 15 amino acids. CDR3 region: CASPFKLTGEETQYF. Written as DNA, the CDR3 is TGCGCCAGCCCCTTTAAGTTGACAGGGGAGGAGACCCAGTACTTC.

Only a few counts were recorded for this clone. V and J are TRBV18 and TRBJ2-3; D might be TRBD1 (6 bases). Germline CDR1 KGHSH, CDR2 LQKENI. CDR3 length: 19 amino acids. The ends were cut back, 4 bases at V and 6 bases at J, with 29 bases in the middle. The CDR3 sequence: CASSRSGNTGKFDTDTQYF. The CDR3 DNA follows: TGTGCCAGCTCACGGTCGGGTAATACAGGGAAGTTCGATACGGATACGCAGTATTTT.

As concerns this clone: The same CDR3 also results from other DNA sequences found in this sample. The chain joins TRBV30 to TRBJ1-1, with 11 bases identical to TRBD1. Germline CDR1 is GTSNPN and CDR2 is SVGIG (reference sequence). This CDR3 is built from 15 residues. Losses at the gene ends were 2 bases for V and 4 bases for J; bases not matched to a gene: 6. The CDR3 loop reads CAWSRTGGTLTEAFF. DNA for the CDR3: TGTGCCTGGAGTCGGACAGGGGGCACGCTCACTGAAGCTTTCTTT.

The CDR3 DNA follows: TGTGCCAGCAGCCGAGGCGACAGAGGTTCGGAAGCGAAGTACTTC. As protein: CASSRGDRGSEAKYF. The chain recombines TRBV7-9 with TRBJ2-7; tentatively, D is TRBD1 (5 bases). The V and J ends lost 5 bases and 11 bases respectively, with 25 bases between them. There are 15 residues in the CDR3. Germline CDR1 SEHNR, CDR2 FQNEAQ (reference sequence).

The V gene is TRBV7-2, the J gene TRBJ1-2; D gene ambiguous. The germline V gene encodes CDR1 SGHTA and CDR2 FQGNSA. The CDR3 covers 11 residues. V was trimmed by 8 bases and J by 7 bases, leaving 11 bases between them. The DNA for the CDR3 is TGTGCCAGCCGTGGATCAGGTGGCTACACCTTC. It translates to CASRGSGGYTF.

The gene calls are TRBV29-1 and TRBJ2-5; 11 bases are shared with TRBD1. Losses at the gene ends were 5 bases for V and 0 bases for J; bases not matched to a gene: 11. CDR3 length: 17 residues. CDR1 is SQVTM and CDR2 is ANQGSEA in the germline V gene. The CDR3 DNA follows: TGCAGCGTTTCCAAGAGGAGGACAGGGGGCCACCAAGAGACCCAGTACTTC. Protein sequence: CSVSKRRTGGHQETQYF.

The chain couples TRBV6-1 to TRBJ2-7, with 9 positions matching TRBD1. This CDR3 region has 14 residues. Germline V gene lookup returns CDR1 MNHNS and CDR2 SASEGT. J was trimmed by 6 bases and V by 1 base; bases with no gene match: 4. In DNA, the CDR3 is TGTGCCAGCAGTGAAGGGACAGGGGTTAGCGAGCAGTACTTC. Translated: CASSEGTGVSEQYF.

This clone was seen only once. The gene calls are TRBV5-1 and TRBJ1-5; TRBD1 is a possible D gene (6 bases). The CDR3 is made up of 13 amino acids. Trimming took 4 bases from V and 4 from J, leaving 9 bases between them. CDR1 and CDR2 (germline): SGHRS, YFSETQ. The CDR3 reads CASSKTGNQPQHF. The CDR3 DNA follows: TGCGCCAGCAGCAAGACAGGTAATCAGCCCCAGCATTTT.

This rearrangement joins TRBV20-1 to TRBJ1-1; D unclear. The CDR3 has 11 amino acids. With 7 bases removed from V and 1 base from J, the gap between germline ends came to 7 bases. The germline V gene has CDR1 DFQATT and CDR2 SNEGSKA (reference sequence). The CDR3 sequence: CSVAGNTEAFF. For the CDR3, the DNA is TGCAGTGTGGCGGGGAACACTGAAGCTTTCTTT.

The CDR3 DNA sequence: TGTGCCAGCAGTTACTCGGGACAGATGAACACTGAAGCTTTCTTT. Its translation is CASSYSGQMNTEAFF. V gene TRBV6-5 combines with J gene TRBJ1-1, with 7 bases fitting TRBD1. There are 15 residues in the CDR3. V was clipped by 0 bases and J by 0 bases; unmatched bases: 1. Germline V gene data show CDR1 as MNHEY and CDR2 as SVGAGI.

The V and J genes are TRBV5-1 and TRBJ2-3, with D tentatively TRBD1 (5 bases). V gave up 0 bases and J gave up 0 bases, with 11 bases separating them. The CDR3 sequence is 16 residues long. CDR1 is SGHRS, CDR2 YFSETQ, per germline. CDR3 nucleotide sequence: TGCGCCAGCAGCTTGGGTGACAGAATTAGCACAGATACGCAGTATTTT. Translating gives CASSLGDRISTDTQYF.

V is TRBV4-1 and J is TRBJ2-3, with D unclear. CDR1 is MGHRA, CDR2 YSYEKL, per germline. The CDR3 is 13 amino acids. The V end lost 1 base, the J end lost 6 bases, and 8 bases lay between the germline ends. The CDR3 region is CASSQGSFDTQYF. CDR3 nucleotide sequence: TGCGCCAGCAGCCAAGGAAGCTTTGATACGCAGTATTTT.

The chain joins TRBV21-1 to TRBJ2-2; no DNA check was done on the table's D call, TRBD2. TRBV21-1 is tagged as a pseudogene. The CDR3 totals 17 residues. The CDR3 nucleotides are TGTGCCAGCAGCCCCAGACGCGAATCGGGGAACACCGGGGAGCTGTTTTTT. Protein sequence: CASSPRRESGNTGELFF.

The CDR3 reads CASSLGTGAEQYF. DNA for the CDR3: TGCGCCAGCAGCCTTGGGACAGGGGCCGAGCAGTACTTC. The genes are TRBV5-1 and TRBJ2-7, with TRBD1 matching 10 bases. The CDR3 has 13 residues. Losses at the gene ends were 4 bases for V and 6 bases for J; bases not matched to a gene: 4. The V gene's germline CDR1 is SGHRS and CDR2 YFSETQ.

The chain recombines TRBV19 with TRBJ2-7; the match to TRBD1 covers 10 bases. Per the germline V gene, CDR1 is LNHDA and CDR2 is SQIVND (reference sequence). This CDR3 has 15 residues. V lost 3 bases and J lost 7; bases outside the gene matches: 9. CDR3 coding DNA: TGTGCCAGTAGTATGGGACAGGGGTATAGGATGGAGCAGTACTTC. Its protein product is CASSMGQGYRMEQYF.

This clone was seen a single time. V and J are TRBV19 and TRBJ2-5; perhaps TRBD1 as D (7 bases). Germline V gene data show CDR1 as LNHDA and CDR2 as SQIVND (reference sequence). The V end lost 8 bases, the J end lost 5 bases, and 24 bases lay between the germline ends. The CDR3 is 16 amino acids. The chain's CDR3 is CASSPPSGGGMETQYF. Written as DNA, the CDR3 is TGTGCCAGTTCCCCCCCGTCAGGGGGAGGCATGGAGACCCAGTACTTC. Combining the CDR3 with reference TRBV19 and TRBJ2-5 gives the whole variable domain DGGITQSPKYLFRKEGQNVTLSCEQNLNHDAMYWYRQDPGQGLRLIYYSQIVNDFQKGDIAEGYSVSREKKESFPLTVTSAQKNPTAFYLCASSPPSGGGMETQYFGPGTRLLVL.

This clone was seen only a few times. The gene calls are TRBV19 and TRBJ2-2, with D possibly TRBD2 on 7 matching bases. Between the trimmed V and J ends, which lost 7 bases and 1 base, there was a span of 16 bases. The CDR3 loop spans 16 amino acids. Germline V gene data show CDR1 as LNHDA and CDR2 as SQIVND (reference sequence). CDR3 in amino acids: CASTRGAGVNTGELFF. CDR3 bases: TGTGCCAGTACCCGGGGGGCGGGAGTGAACACCGGGGAGCTGTTTTTT.

The CDR3 coding sequence is TGTGCCAGCAGTCCTATGGGACAGGGAGGGACTGAAGCTTTCTTT. It yields the protein CASSPMGQGGTEAFF. This chain joins TRBV28 and TRBJ1-1; 9 bases match TRBD1. Per the germline V gene, CDR1 is MDHEN and CDR2 is SYDVKM. The CDR3 is 15 residues long. With 5 bases clipped from V and 5 bases from J, the junction kept 9 bases outside the gene matches.

The V and J genes are TRBV6-5 and TRBJ2-5, with TRBD1 matching over 10 bases. Trimming cost V 5 bases and J 5 bases; bases outside gene matches: 8. Germline V gene data show CDR1 as MNHEY and CDR2 as SVGAGI. This CDR3 is 15 amino acids long. In nucleotides, the CDR3 is TGTGCCAGCAGTCTCGGACAGGGGGACATGGAGACCCAGTACTTC. This sequence encodes CASSLGQGDMETQYF.

The chain links TRBV6-1 to TRBJ2-2; D gene unclear. CDR3 length: 17 amino acids. Trimming stripped 4 bases from V and 0 bases from J, with 15 bases between. In germline, CDR1 is MNHNS, CDR2 SASEGT. In nucleotides, the CDR3 is TGTGCCAGCAGTGTTGGCGGTCAATTATCGAACACCGGGGAGCTGTTTTTT. Its protein product is CASSVGGQLSNTGELFF.

The chain joins TRBV30 to TRBJ1-5; D possibly corresponds to TRBD1 (6 bases). CDR3 length: 16 residues. Germline V CDR1 and CDR2: GTSNPN, SVGIG (reference sequence). Trimming pared 3 bases from V and 0 bases from J, leaving 15 bases between. The CDR3: CAWRPSGAYSNQPQHF. The CDR3 DNA follows: TGTGCCTGGAGGCCCTCAGGGGCTTATAGCAATCAGCCCCAGCATTTT.

The chain uses TRBV5-8 and TRBJ1-4; 7 positions match TRBD1. V lost 6 bases to trimming and J lost 3 bases; unmatched junction nucleotides: 8. This CDR3 spans 15 amino acids. Germline V gene sequence: CDR1 SGHTS, CDR2 YDEGEE. The CDR3 reads CASNTHGTANEKLFF. The CDR3 DNA follows: TGTGCCAGCAACACACACGGGACAGCTAATGAAAAACTGTTTTTT.

The chain recombines TRBV7-6 with TRBJ1-1; a possible D gene is TRBD1 (5 bases). The CDR3 totals 14 residues. CDR1 SGHVS and CDR2 FNYEAQ come from the germline V gene. V lost 1 base and J lost 8, with 14 bases in between. The CDR3: CASSLVLVGGEAFF. DNA for the CDR3: TGTGCCAGCAGCTTAGTCTTAGTGGGGGGGGAAGCTTTCTTT.

This sequence joins TRBV7-9 and TRBJ2-5, with 11 positions matching TRBD2. Near its end, the DNA agrees better with TRBJ2-7, so the J call may be wrong. The CDR3 runs 15 residues. Germline CDR1 reads SEHNR; CDR2 reads FQNEAQ (reference sequence). The CDR3 DNA follows: TGTGCCAGCAGCGTCACTAGCGGGGGCTCCTACGAGCAGTACTTC. Protein: CASSVTSGGSYEQYF.

The V and J genes are TRBV7-3 and TRBJ1-2; 9 bases match TRBD1. The CDR3 loop spans 13 amino acids. Germline V CDR1 and CDR2: SGHTA, FQGTGA. Trimming removed 5 bases from V and 6 bases from J; junction bases left unmatched: 4. CDR3 sequence (DNA): TGTGCCAGCAGCGAGACAGGGGGGGATGGCTACACCTTC. Translating it yields CASSETGGDGYTF.

The chain has TRBV19 and TRBJ2-1, with 9 nucleotides matching TRBD2. CDR3 length: 15 amino acids. Trimming removed 5 bases from V and 0 bases from J; junction bases left unmatched: 2. Germline assignment: CDR1 LNHDA and CDR2 SQIVND (reference sequence). In nucleotides, the CDR3 is TGTGCCAGTAGTTATAGCGGGAGCTCCTACAATGAGCAGTTCTTC. It is translated as CASSYSGSSYNEQFF.

The chain employs TRBV19 and TRBJ2-1; 7 bases map to TRBD1. The V gene end was trimmed by 3 bases and the J gene end by 4 bases; junction bases not matched to a gene: 9. Germline V gene sequence: CDR1 LNHDA, CDR2 SQIVND (reference sequence). The CDR3 has 16 amino acids. The CDR3 is CASSIGGDRAYNEQFF. CDR3 DNA: TGTGCCAGTAGTATTGGGGGAGACAGGGCATACAATGAGCAGTTCTTC.

The V call is TRBV6-4, the J call TRBJ2-5, with D maybe TRBD2 (7 bases). Matching the DNA end better, TRBJ2-7 makes the J call doubtful. The CDR3 loop spans 15 amino acids. Germline lookup yields CDR1 MRHNA and CDR2 SNTAGT. CDR3: CASSEMGGPESEQYF. The DNA for the CDR3 is TGTGCCAGCAGTGAAATGGGGGGGCCCGAGAGCGAGCAGTACTTC.